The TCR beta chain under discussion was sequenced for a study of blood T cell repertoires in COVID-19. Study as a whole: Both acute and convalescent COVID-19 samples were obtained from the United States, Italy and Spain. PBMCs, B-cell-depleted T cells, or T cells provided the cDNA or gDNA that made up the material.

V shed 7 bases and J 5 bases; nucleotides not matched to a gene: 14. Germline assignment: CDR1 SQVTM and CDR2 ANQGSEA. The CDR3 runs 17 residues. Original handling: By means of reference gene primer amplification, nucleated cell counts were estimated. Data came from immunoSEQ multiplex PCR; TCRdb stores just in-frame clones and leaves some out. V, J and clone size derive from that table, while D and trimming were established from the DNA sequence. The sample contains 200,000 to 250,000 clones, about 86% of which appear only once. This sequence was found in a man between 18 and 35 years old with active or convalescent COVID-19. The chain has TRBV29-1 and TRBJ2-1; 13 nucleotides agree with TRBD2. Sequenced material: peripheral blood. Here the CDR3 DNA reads TGCAGCGGGAAATACTTGACCGGGACTAGCGGGAACAATGAGCAGTTCTTC. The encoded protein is CSGKYLTGTSGNNEQFF.